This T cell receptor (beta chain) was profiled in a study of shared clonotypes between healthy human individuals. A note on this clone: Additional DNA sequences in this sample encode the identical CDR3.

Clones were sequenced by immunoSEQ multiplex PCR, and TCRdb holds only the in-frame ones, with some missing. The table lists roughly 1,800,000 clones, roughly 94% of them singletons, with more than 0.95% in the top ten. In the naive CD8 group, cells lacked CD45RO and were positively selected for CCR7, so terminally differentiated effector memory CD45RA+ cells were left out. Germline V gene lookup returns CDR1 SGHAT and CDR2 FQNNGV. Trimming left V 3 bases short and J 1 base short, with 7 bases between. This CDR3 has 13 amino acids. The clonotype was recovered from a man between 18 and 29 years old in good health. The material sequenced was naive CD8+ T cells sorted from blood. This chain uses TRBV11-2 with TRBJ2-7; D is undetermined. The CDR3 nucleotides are TGTGCCAGCAGCTTCTCTGCGTCCTACGAGCAGTACTTC. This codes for CASSFSASYEQYF.